This T cell receptor beta chain was obtained from a study of T cell repertoires in cytomegalovirus infection. Study-level background: Matching HLA type and CMV infection were both indicated by public TCR beta signatures.

Using its own MiXCR run on the reads, TCRdb lists one record per CDR3 protein. Of around 250,000 distinct CDR3 sequences listed, 15% to 20% were seen once; the top ten hold roughly 50%. As for this clonotype: The antigen remains unidentified.

Study conclusions and caveats: The ex vivo response showed dominance by HLA-C-restricted CMV-specific TCR beta clonotypes.

The CDR3 is made up of 15 amino acids. Trimming took 7 bases from V and 2 from J, leaving 17 bases between them. CDR1 and CDR2 (germline): KGHDR, SFDVKD. The clonotype comes from a human donor in good health (CMV status not recorded). Some clones in this sample may be carry-over from other donors' samples. The chain combines TRBV24-1 with TRBJ2-7, with unresolved D. Material: CD8+ T cells from PBMCs. CDR3 in amino acids: CATRALRNPPYEQYF. CDR3 DNA: TGTGCCACCAGGGCCCTCCGGAACCCTCCCTACGAGCAGTACTTC.